This is a list of T cell receptor beta chains from one sample in a study of shared clonotypes between healthy human individuals. Clones were sequenced by immunoSEQ multiplex PCR, and TCRdb holds only the in-frame ones, with some missing. This sample has 450,000 to 500,000 clones, with about 85% found just once. The source material was PBMCs. These receptors originate from a middle-aged woman in good health. Some clones in this sample may be carry-over from other donors' samples. CDR3s include the opening cysteine and the closing phenylalanine or tryptophan. D genes are given only for firm matches. Size values are once, few and many counts, or a class for expanded clones, and some rows have none.

few,TRBV2,TRBJ2-2,TRBD2,TGTGCCAGCAGCGTTAGCGGGAGTCGTACCGGGGAGCTGTTTTTT,CASSVSGSRTGELFF
.,TRBV4-1,TRBJ1-1,TRBD1,TGCGCCAGCAGCCAGTCTTCTGGGGGACAGGGGTTTACTGAAGCTTTCTTT,CASSQSSGGQGFTEAFF
.,TRBV11-2,TRBJ2-7,TRBD1,TGTGCCAGCAGCATCACAGGGGACTACGAGCAGTACTTC,CASSITGDYEQYF
.,TRBV10-3,TRBJ2-2,.,TGTGCCATCAGTGACCCCCGGGACCAAGCGACCGGGGAGCTGTTTTTT,CAISDPRDQATGELFF
many,TRBV7-6,TRBJ1-2,.,TGTGCCAGCAGCTTCGGGGGAAACTATGGCTACACCTTC,CASSFGGNYGYTF
.,TRBV6-6,TRBJ1-5,.,TGTGCCAGCAGTTACTCAGCCGGCGGGGCTCAGCCCCAGCATTTT,CASSYSAGGAQPQHF
.,TRBV11-2,TRBJ1-5,.,TGTGCCAGCAGCTTAGGGTCGAATCAGCCCCAGCATTTT,CASSLGSNQPQHF
.,TRBV28,TRBJ1-4,.,TGTGCCAGCAGTTCTGGTGCAACTAATGAAAAACTGTTTTTT,CASSSGATNEKLFF
.,TRBV9,TRBJ2-1,.,TGTGCCAGCACCACAACCAGTGGGGACAATGAGCAGTTCTTC,CASTTTSGDNEQFF
.,TRBV5-1,TRBJ2-3,.,TGCGCCAGCAGCCCTTTAGATAGCTCCCGGGATACGCAGTATTTT,CASSPLDSSRDTQYF
.,TRBV7-9,TRBJ1-4,.,TGTGCCAGCAGTGTGGTAATATTTCTGAGAAGGGTGGAAAATGAAAAACTGTTTTTT,CASSVVIFLRRVENEKLFF
.,TRBV27,TRBJ1-2,.,TGTGCCAGCAGTGCCTCCGCGGGGGGCTGGGGAGGCTACACCTTC,CASSASAGGWGGYTF
many,TRBV4-1,TRBJ1-2,.,TGCGCCAGCAGCCAAAACAGGTTCCGTGGCTACACCTTC,CASSQNRFRGYTF
.,TRBV7-6,TRBJ2-7,TRBD2,TGTGCCAGCAGCTCCGGGACTAGCGTTTACGAGCAGTACTTC,CASSSGTSVYEQYF
.,TRBV10-2,TRBJ2-7,TRBD1,TGCGCCAGCCTCCGGGACAGGGGGCCATACGAGCAGTACTTC,CASLRDRGPYEQYF
.,TRBV30,TRBJ2-2,TRBD2,TGTGCCTGGAGTGTAGTCCGGACTAGCGGGAGTACCGGGGAGCTGTTTTTT,CAWSVVRTSGSTGELFF
.,TRBV18,TRBJ2-7,TRBD2,TGTGCCAGCTCACCGGGGGACCGGCTAGCGGGAGGGAACTACGAGCAGTACTTC,CASSPGDRLAGGNYEQYF
.,TRBV5-4,TRBJ2-1,.,TGTGCCAGCAGTTTATCAGGTGGTAGCGCGTCTGTTGAGCAGTTCTTC,CASSLSGGSASVEQFF
.,TRBV6-1,TRBJ1-2,.,TGTGCCAGCATCAGCTCCCCGGAATTTTTTGGCTACACCTTC,CASISSPEFFGYTF
.,TRBV7-9,TRBJ1-2,.,TGTGCCAGCAGCTTAGGCGGGGATTGGGATGGCTACACCTTC,CASSLGGDWDGYTF
.,TRBV29-1,TRBJ2-1,.,TGCAGCCCTCCTGTCGAGCAGTTCTTC,CSPPVEQFF
.,TRBV18,TRBJ2-7,TRBD2,TGTGCCAGCTCACCGGCCGGGACTAGCGCGGCCTACGAGCAGTACTTC,CASSPAGTSAAYEQYF
.,TRBV10-3,TRBJ2-2,.,TGTGCCATCAGTGAAGTAGGGCCCTGGGGCGCGAACACCGGGGAGCTGTTTTTT,CAISEVGPWGANTGELFF
many,TRBV30,TRBJ2-2,.,TGTGCCACAGGGAACACCGGGGAGCTGTTTTTT,CATGNTGELFF
.,TRBV28,TRBJ1-5,.,TGTGCCAGCAGTCTGCCAGGCATTTATAGCAATCAGCCCCAGCATTTT,CASSLPGIYSNQPQHF
.,TRBV9,TRBJ2-1,.,TGTGCCAGCAGCGTAGGAAGGGGAGATGAGCAGTTCTTC,CASSVGRGDEQFF
.,TRBV6-5,TRBJ1-5,.,TGTGCCAGCAGTTTTGATCAGCCCCAGCATTTT,CASSFDQPQHF
few,TRBV5-4,TRBJ1-4,.,TGTGCCAGCAGCCACCGGGACACGGACGAAAAACTGTTTTTT,CASSHRDTDEKLFF
few,TRBV5-6,TRBJ2-7,TRBD2,TGTGCCAGCAGCTTTACCTGGGGAGGGATCGAGCAGTACTTC,CASSFTWGGIEQYF
.,TRBV28,TRBJ1-5,.,TGTGCCAGCAGTTTGTGGGGGAAACAGCCCCAGCATTTT,CASSLWGKQPQHF
.,TRBV4-2,TRBJ1-1,.,TGTGCCAGCAGCCAAGACCCTAACACTGAAGCTTTCTTT,CASSQDPNTEAFF
.,TRBV2,TRBJ1-1,.,TGTGCCAGCAGTCCTGACTCACCCGAAGCTTTCTTT,CASSPDSPEAFF
.,TRBV7-2,TRBJ2-3,.,TGTGCCAGCAGCTTACCCCTGGAGGATACGCAGTATTTT,CASSLPLEDTQYF
.,TRBV6-1,TRBJ2-3,.,TGTGCCAGCAGTGAAGCTTGGGGGACTAGCACAGATACGCAGTATTTT,CASSEAWGTSTDTQYF
.,TRBV6-5,TRBJ2-2,.,TGTGCCAGCAGTTACCGTTTGGGGGAGCTGTTTTTT,CASSYRLGELFF
.,TRBV10-1,TRBJ2-7,TRBD2,TGCGCCAGCAGTCCTAGCGGATACGAGCAGTACTTC,CASSPSGYEQYF
once,TRBV5-5,TRBJ1-5,.,TGTGCCAGCAGCCCCCTGAAGGGGAGCAATCAGCCCCAGCATTTT,CASSPLKGSNQPQHF
.,TRBV29-1,TRBJ2-7,.,TGCAGCGTTAGGCCTAGCAGCTACGAGCAGTACTTC,CSVRPSSYEQYF
.,TRBV5-6,TRBJ1-2,.,TGTGCCAGCAGCTACGAGCGGACATACCACTATAGCTACACCTTC,CASSYERTYHYSYTF
once,TRBV4-3,TRBJ1-4,.,TGCGCCAGCAGCCAAGTCCTAGTCGAAAAACTGTTTTTT,CASSQVLVEKLFF
.,TRBV4-2,TRBJ1-3,.,TGTGCCAGCAGCCAAGATAGGACAGCCGGAAACACCATATATTTT,CASSQDRTAGNTIYF
.,TRBV5-4,TRBJ2-2,TRBD2,TGTGCCAGCAGCCCAGGACTAGCGGGAGCTAACACCGGGGAGCTGTTTTTT,CASSPGLAGANTGELFF
.,TRBV9,TRBJ2-7,.,TGTGCCAGCAGCGTAGGGCAGTTTAAGAGCGAGCAGTACTTC,CASSVGQFKSEQYF
.,TRBV11-1,TRBJ2-5,TRBD2,TGTGCCAGCAGCTTAGCACTAGCGGAAGAGACCCAGTACTTC,CASSLALAEETQYF
.,TRBV7-8,TRBJ1-2,.,TGTGCCAGCAGCTCCGGCGGCCATTATGGCTACACCTTC,CASSSGGHYGYTF
.,TRBV4-1,TRBJ1-5,.,TGCGCCAGCAGCCAAAAGGCAGGCAGTAGCAATCAGCCCCAGCATTTT,CASSQKAGSSNQPQHF